Included here is one TCR beta chain sequence, with context. What it binds is not known. This sample stems from a study of shared clonotypes between healthy human individuals. For the study at large: Aged 18 to 49, the donors were a couple of women and a few men.

General study results and limits: On the whole, naive subsets had larger estimated richness than memory subsets had. Genetic and exposure-history diversity was limited by the small donor number.

The CDR3 loop spans 15 amino acids. Clones were read by immunoSEQ multiplex PCR, and TCRdb kept only the in-frame ones, dropping some. This table has approximately 2,000,000 clones, 85% to 95% appearing once. The origin of this receptor is a man aged 18 to 35 in good health. Some clones in this sample may be carry-over from other donors' samples. V and J are TRBV21-1 and TRBJ1-1; the D call in the table, TRBD1, was not verified against the DNA. TRBV21-1 is tagged as a pseudogene. The sample comprised naive CD4+ T cells from PBMCs. Subset meaning: CD45RA+ positively selected. CDR3 nucleotide sequence: TGTGCCAGCAGCAACGGACAGGGCCGGAACACTGAAGCTTTCTTT. Translated: CASSNGQGRNTEAFF.